The clone carrying this T cell receptor (beta chain) was picked up many times. No antigen is known for it. This record belongs to a study of T cell repertoires in cytomegalovirus infection. Study-level background: A matching HLA type, together with CMV infection, was signaled by public TCR beta signatures.

Study results and caveats: Identification of carriers of CMV plus the relevant HLA was achieved through cumulative public TCR beta family frequency.

TCRdb re-called the reads through MiXCR, storing one row per CDR3 protein. The sample records under 350,000 distinct CDR3 sequences, around a tenth being singletons. The V and J ends lost 1 base and 10 bases respectively, with 16 bases between them. This CDR3 is built from 14 residues. Germline V lookup: CDR1 SGHVS, CDR2 FQNEAQ. The TCR was taken from a human donor in good health (CMV status not recorded). Some clones in this sample may be carry-over from other donors' samples. Sequencing was performed on PBMCs. The rearrangement joins TRBV7-8 to TRBJ1-1; possibly TRBD1 for D (5 bases). CDR3 loop: CASSLGGRPSGAFF. CDR3 bases: TGTGCCAGCAGCTTAGGGGGCCGACCCTCAGGAGCTTTCTTT.